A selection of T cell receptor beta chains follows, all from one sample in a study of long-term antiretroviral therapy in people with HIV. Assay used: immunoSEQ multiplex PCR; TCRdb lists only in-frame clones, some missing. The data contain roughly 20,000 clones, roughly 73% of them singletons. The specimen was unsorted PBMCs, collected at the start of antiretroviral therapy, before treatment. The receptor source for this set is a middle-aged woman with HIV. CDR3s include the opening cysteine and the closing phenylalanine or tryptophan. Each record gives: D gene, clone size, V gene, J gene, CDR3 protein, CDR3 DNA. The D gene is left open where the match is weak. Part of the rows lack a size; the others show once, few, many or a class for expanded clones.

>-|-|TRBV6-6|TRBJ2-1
CASRRGGNEQFF
TGTGCCAGCAGGAGGGGAGGCAATGAGCAGTTCTTC
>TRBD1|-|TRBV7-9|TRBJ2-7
CASSRDSPYEQYF
TGTGCCAGCAGCCGGGACAGTCCCTACGAGCAGTACTTC
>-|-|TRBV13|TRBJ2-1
CASSPPASGEQFF
TGTGCCAGCAGCCCCCCGGCTTCAGGGGAGCAGTTCTTC
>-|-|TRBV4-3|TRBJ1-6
CASSHGGTNSPLHF
TGCGCCAGCAGCCACGGCGGAACTAATTCACCCCTCCACTTT
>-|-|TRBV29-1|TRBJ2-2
CSVQNTGELFF
TGCAGCGTTCAAAACACCGGGGAGCTGTTTTTT
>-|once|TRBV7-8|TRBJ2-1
CASSPAVAYNEQFF
TGTGCCAGCAGCCCTGCAGTAGCATACAATGAGCAGTTCTTC
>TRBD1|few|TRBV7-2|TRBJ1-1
CASSFLTGSAFF
TGTGCCAGCAGCTTTTTGACAGGGAGCGCTTTCTTT
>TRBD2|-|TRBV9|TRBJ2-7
CASSRTGTTANEQYF
TGTGCCAGCAGCCGTACGGGGACTACGGCAAACGAGCAGTACTTC
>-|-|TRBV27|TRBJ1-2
CASTSYRGNGYTF
TGTGCCAGCACCTCTTATCGGGGGAATGGCTACACCTTC
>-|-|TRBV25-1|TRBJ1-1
CASNWGANTEAFF
TGTGCCAGCAATTGGGGCGCGAACACTGAAGCTTTCTTT
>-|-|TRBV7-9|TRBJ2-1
CASSLALGLYWKFF
TGTGCCAGCAGCTTAGCCCTGGGCCTTTATTGGAAGTTCTTC
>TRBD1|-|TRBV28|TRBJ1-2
CASLTGNYGYTF
TGTGCCAGCTTGACAGGGAACTATGGCTACACCTTC
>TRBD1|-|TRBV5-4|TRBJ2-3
CASSLRGPKADTQYF
TGTGCCAGCAGCTTGAGGGGGCCAAAAGCAGATACGCAGTATTTT
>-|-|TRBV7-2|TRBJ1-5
CASSFNPFSGRHNQPQHF
TGTGCCAGCAGCTTTAACCCTTTTTCAGGAAGACATAATCAGCCCCAGCATTTT
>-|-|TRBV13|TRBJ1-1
CASSPSGGKGTEAFF
TGTGCCAGCAGCCCCAGTGGAGGCAAGGGCACTGAAGCTTTCTTT
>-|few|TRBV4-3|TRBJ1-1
CASSQEWGTEAFF
TGCGCCAGCAGCCAAGAGTGGGGCACTGAAGCTTTCTTT
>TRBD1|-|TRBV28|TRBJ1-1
CASSLGTGYAFF
TGTGCCAGCAGTCTAGGGACAGGGTATGCTTTCTTT
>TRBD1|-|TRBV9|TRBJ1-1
CARPYRQGGTEAFF
TGTGCCAGACCCTACCGACAGGGGGGCACTGAAGCTTTCTTT
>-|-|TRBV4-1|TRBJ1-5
CASSQGPYNGNQPQHF
TGCGCCAGCAGCCAAGGCCCGTATAATGGCAATCAGCCCCAGCATTTT
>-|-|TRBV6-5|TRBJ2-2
CASSYRGGAGELFF
TGTGCCAGCAGTTATCGTGGCGGGGCCGGGGAGCTGTTTTTT
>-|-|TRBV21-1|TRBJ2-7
CASSKRGPRASGGYLSRNEQYF
TGTGCCAGCAGCAAACGAGGGCCTAGGGCTAGCGGGGGGTATCTATCGAGGAACGAGCAGTACTTC
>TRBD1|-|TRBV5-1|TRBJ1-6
CASSRGTGGGSPLHF
TGCGCCAGCAGCAGGGGGACAGGAGGGGGATCACCCCTCCACTTT
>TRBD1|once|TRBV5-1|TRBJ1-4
CASRGDRSNEKLFF
TGCGCCAGCAGGGGGGACAGATCTAATGAAAAACTGTTTTTT
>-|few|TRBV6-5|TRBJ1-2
CASTYSVRGGYTF
TGTGCCAGCACCTATTCAGTAAGAGGCGGCTACACCTTC
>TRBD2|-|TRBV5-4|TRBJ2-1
CASSLSGTSQYNEQFF
TGTGCCAGCAGCCTATCCGGGACTAGCCAATACAATGAGCAGTTCTTC